This TCR beta chain was captured in a study of blood T cell repertoires in COVID-19. There are 13 residues in the CDR3. Germline V gene data show CDR1 as SGHVS and CDR2 as FQNEAQ. Trimming removed 2 bases from V and 4 bases from J, with 8 bases in between. Profiled with immunoSEQ multiplex PCR; TCRdb holds only in-frame clones, not every one. The sample comprises about 380,000 clones, 87% of which are singletons, and approximately 1.2% rests with the top ten. The source material was PBMCs or T cells enriched from blood (not recorded which). The chain joins TRBV7-8 to TRBJ1-2; no reliable D call. The sequence was obtained from a man aged 25-45 years who had recovered from COVID-19. DNA for the CDR3: TGTGCCAGCAGCTTACGGGTCTCCTATGGCTACACCTTC. Translating gives CASSLRVSYGYTF.